These 24 T cell receptor beta chains were sequenced from one sample in a study of prognosis after radiotherapy for stage I lung cancer. From genomic DNA, two-round multiplex PCR was used to amplify TCR beta CDR3. First-round PCR, the initial amplification, used primers specific to each TRBV and TRBJ gene. TCRdb re-derived calls from the multiplex PCR reads in MiXCR, one entry per CDR3 protein. Of 10,000 to 15,000 distinct CDR3 sequences detected, about 40% appear once; the ten largest clones hold roughly 40%. Sequencing was performed on PBMCs, taken before or after stereotactic body radiation therapy (not recorded which). These receptors were obtained from a donor aged 50 or older with non-small cell lung cancer.

This clonotype is labeled as medium-sized. The chain carries TRBV28 and TRBJ1-2; D might be TRBD1 (5 bases). The CDR3 sequence is 14 residues long. Trimming removed 2 bases at V and 3 bases at J, with 10 bases between. CDR1 is MDHEN and CDR2 is SYDVKM in the germline V gene. The CDR3 DNA sequence: TGTGCCAGCAGTTTAAGGGGAGCCTACTATGGCTACACCTTC. Translating gives CASSLRGAYYGYTF.

This clonotype was seen ten or more times. V usage is TRBV11-2 and J usage is TRBJ2-5; perhaps D is TRBD1 or TRBD2 (6 bases each). Germline lookup yields CDR1 SGHAT and CDR2 FQNNGV. The CDR3 runs to 14 residues. V gave up 1 base and J gave up 4 bases, with 10 bases separating them. CDR3 residues: CASSLAGAGETQYF. The CDR3 bases are TGTGCCAGCAGCTTAGCGGGGGCGGGAGAGACCCAGTACTTC.

This clonotype was observed many times. The chain carries TRBV7-3 and TRBJ2-3; 8 bases align to TRBD2. Germline V lookup: CDR1 SGHTA, CDR2 FQGTGA. CDR3 length: 15 amino acids. The ends lost 1 base at V and 3 bases at J; junction bases unmatched: 3. The chain's CDR3 is CASSLIPGGTDTQYF. The DNA for the CDR3 is TGTGCCAGCAGCTTAATTCCGGGGGGGACAGATACGCAGTATTTT.

The gene calls are TRBV6-1 and TRBJ2-7; a weak D match, TRBD2 (5 bases). In germline, CDR1 is MNHNS, CDR2 SASEGT. V was trimmed by 6 bases and J by 2 bases, leaving 17 bases between them. This CDR3 is built from 15 residues. The CDR3 protein is CASSRVQRIAYEQYF. The CDR3 DNA reads as TGTGCCAGCAGCCGGGTACAGCGGATCGCCTACGAGCAGTACTTC.

A single count supports this clonotype. With only one base between it and a far larger clone, this is likely a read error. The chain is built from TRBV3-2 and TRBJ2-5; the D call TRBD2 from the table was never checked on the DNA. TRBV3-2 is flagged as a pseudogene. This CDR3 has 15 residues. The CDR3 loop reads CASGQDAGPLETQYF. The CDR3 nucleotides are TGTGCCAGCGGCCAAGATGCTGGCCCGTTGGAGACCCAGTACTTC.

The CDR3 reads CASSRHVLPYEQYF. CDR3 DNA: TGTGCCAGCAGCCGACATGTACTCCCCTACGAGCAGTACTTC. The chain recombines TRBV5-6 with TRBJ2-7; D uncertain. V dropped 4 bases and J dropped 2 bases, with 13 bases sitting between them. The CDR3 runs 14 residues. CDR1 is SGHDT and CDR2 is YYEEEE in the germline V gene.

This clonotype showed up many times. This chain joins TRBV20-1 and TRBJ1-1; unclear D gene. Per germline, CDR1 DFQATT and CDR2 SNEGSKA (reference sequence). V was pared by 5 bases and J by 0 bases, with 10 bases between. CDR3 length equals 13 residues. CDR3 protein: CSAGRRMNTEAFF. CDR3 nucleotides: TGCAGTGCTGGCCGGCGGATGAACACTGAAGCTTTCTTT.

The chain joins TRBV12-3 or TRBV12-4 to TRBJ2-3, with 10 bases aligning to TRBD2. This CDR3 is 17 amino acids long. The trim removed 2 bases at V and 1 base at J, leaving 6 bases unmatched. This CDR3 reads CASSLLASGGGTDTQYF. CDR3 sequence (DNA): TGTGCCAGCAGTTTATTGGCTAGCGGGGGTGGCACAGATACGCAGTATTTT.

This clonotype is a singleton in its sample. A far more abundant clone sits one base away, making this likely a read error. This CDR3 reads CGSSSTGQVGYTF. As DNA, the CDR3 is TGTGGCAGCAGTTCCACCGGACAGGTCGGCTACACCTTC. The chain employs TRBV6-1 and TRBJ1-2, with TRBD1 matching 7 bases. This CDR3 contains 13 residues. Germline values: CDR1 MNHNS, CDR2 SASEGT.

This rearrangement joins TRBV5-1 to TRBJ1-2; 8 positions match TRBD1. Germline V gene lookup returns CDR1 SGHRS and CDR2 YFSETQ. The ends lost 4 bases at V and 2 bases at J; junction bases unmatched: 4. This CDR3 comprises 14 residues. CDR3 DNA sequence: TGCGCCAGCAGCCTAGGACAGGGAAACTATGGCTACACCTTC. The encoded protein is CASSLGQGNYGYTF.

V usage is TRBV28 and J usage is TRBJ1-5; 12 bases fit TRBD1. The trim removed 5 bases at V and 7 bases at J, leaving 9 bases unmatched. This CDR3 has 16 residues. Looked up from germline, CDR1 is MDHEN and CDR2 is SYDVKM. CDR3 in DNA: TGTGCCAGCAGTGCTTCCGGGACAGGGGGCTTCCAGCCCCAGCATTTT. Residues: CASSASGTGGFQPQHF. Full variable domain (outside the CDR3, taken from reference TRBV28 and TRBJ1-5): DVKVTQSSRYLVKRTGEKVFLECVQDMDHENMFWYRQDPGLGLRLIYFSYDVKMKEKGDIPEGYSVSREKKERFSLILESASTNQTSMYLCASSASGTGGFQPQHFGDGTRLSIL.

The V gene is TRBV7-9, the J gene TRBJ1-5; D unclear. The V gene lost 2 bases and the J gene lost 0 bases, with 5 bases spanning the gap. Germline V gene sequence: CDR1 SEHNR, CDR2 FQNEAQ (reference sequence). This CDR3 spans 14 amino acids. The CDR3 nucleotides read TGTGCCAGCAGCTTATCTTCTAGCAATCAGCCCCAGCATTTT. Its translation: CASSLSSSNQPQHF.

The table lists this clonotype with many counts. The rearrangement joins TRBV10-3 to TRBJ1-2; weak D call: TRBD1 (5 bases). Trimming cost V 11 bases and J 4 bases, with 14 bases left between them. Germline CDR1 ENHRY, CDR2 SYGVKD. The CDR3 runs 12 residues. The CDR3 loop reads CAFRMGTYGYTF. The DNA of the CDR3 is TGTGCCTTTCGAATGGGGACCTATGGCTACACCTTC.

At least ten counts were recorded for this clonotype. The chain uses TRBV20-1 and TRBJ1-5, with D maybe TRBD1 (5 bases). The CDR3 extends over 14 amino acids. Germline CDR1 DFQATT, CDR2 SNEGSKA (reference sequence). V lost 7 bases and J 6 bases, leaving 19 bases between the germline ends. CDR3 sequence: CSVTGGGRSQPQHF. For the CDR3, the DNA is TGCAGTGTCACGGGTGGGGGGAGGAGTCAGCCCCAGCATTTT.

The chain employs TRBV24-1 and TRBJ2-2; D call uncertain. Per the germline V gene, CDR1 is KGHDR and CDR2 is SFDVKD. This CDR3 is 14 amino acids long. V was clipped by 9 bases and J by 0 bases, with 10 bases between them. CDR3 amino acids: CATAAVTNTGELFF. The CDR3 DNA follows: TGTGCCACCGCGGCAGTAACGAACACCGGGGAGCTGTTTTTT.

The table lists this clonotype with many counts. The CDR3 region has the DNA TGTGCCAGCCTTCCGAGCGGACAAGAGACCCAGTACTTC. Translation gives CASLPSGQETQYF. The J gene is TRBJ2-5, the V gene TRBV6-2 or TRBV6-3; tentative D call: TRBD2 (5 bases). Per the germline V gene, CDR1 is MNHEY and CDR2 is SVGEGT. The V end lost 8 bases, the J end lost 2 bases, and 12 bases lay between the germline ends. The CDR3 contains 13 residues.

In its sample, this clonotype ranks as medium-sized. The J gene is TRBJ1-3, the V gene TRBV6-2 or TRBV6-3; D is unclear. The germline gives CDR1 MNHEY, CDR2 SVGEGT. This CDR3 contains 13 residues. V lost 6 bases, J lost 0 bases, and 6 bases lay in between. The CDR3, as DNA: TGTGCCAGCAGCCAGAGCTCTGGAAACACCATATATTTT. Amino acids: CASSQSSGNTIYF.

In this sample, this clonotype turned up a few times. The V call is TRBV4-3, the J call TRBJ2-1, with TRBD2 identical over 9 bases. Germline CDR1 reads LGHNA; CDR2 reads YSLEER. V gave up 0 bases and J gave up 1 base; unmatched junction bases: 7. The CDR3 runs to 18 residues. CDR3 loop: CASSQDASGVGSYNEQFF. As DNA, the CDR3 is TGCGCCAGCAGCCAAGATGCTAGCGGGGTAGGGTCCTACAATGAGCAGTTCTTC.

This clonotype was observed a handful of times. This chain joins TRBV5-1 and TRBJ2-7; 8 bases are a match to TRBD2. The CDR3 is 15 amino acids. Trimming cost V 4 bases and J 6 bases; bases outside gene matches: 12. Germline V gene sequence: CDR1 SGHRS, CDR2 YFSETQ. CDR3 amino acids: CASSPGGIQGGEQYF. The CDR3 DNA reads as TGCGCCAGCAGCCCGGGGGGGATACAGGGAGGCGAGCAGTACTTC.

This clonotype was picked up one time. Germline and junction disagree at one end, which may indicate a read error. The chain recombines TRBV6-2 or TRBV6-3 with TRBJ2-2; perhaps D is TRBD1 or TRBD2 (6 bases each). The CDR3 runs 14 residues. Germline V gene sequence: CDR1 MNHEY, CDR2 SVGEGT. Written as DNA, the CDR3 is TGTGCCAGCAGTGGGGGGCCCTACACCGGGCAGCTGTTTTTT. Translating it yields CASSGGPYTGQLFF.

V usage is TRBV12-3 or TRBV12-4 and J usage is TRBJ1-1, with D hard to call. CDR3 length equals 13 residues. V dropped 0 bases and J dropped 0 bases, with 2 bases sitting between them. The CDR3 sequence is CASSLAVNTEAFF. The CDR3 bases are TGTGCCAGCAGTTTAGCAGTGAACACTGAAGCTTTCTTT.

This clonotype was seen many times. The CDR3 reads CASSLDGTVTEAFF. The CDR3 bases are TGCGCCAGCAGCTTGGACGGGACAGTGACTGAAGCTTTCTTT. The V call is TRBV5-1, the J call TRBJ1-1; 7 bases agree with TRBD1. The V gene's germline CDR1 is SGHRS and CDR2 YFSETQ. This CDR3 has 14 residues. The V and J ends lost 0 bases and 5 bases, in that order; junction bases with no gene match: 4. Complete variable domain (other parts from reference TRBV5-1 and TRBJ1-1): KAGVTQTPRYLIKTRGQQVTLSCSPISGHRSVSWYQQTPGQGLQFLFEYFSETQRNKGNFPGRFSGRQFSNSRSEMNVSTLELGDSALYLCASSLDGTVTEAFFGQGTRLTVV.

In this sample, this clonotype turned up a few times. The gene calls are TRBV7-9 and TRBJ1-1, with D hard to call. The germline V gene encodes CDR1 SEHNR and CDR2 FQNEAQ (reference sequence). The CDR3 is 14 amino acids. The V end lost 6 bases, the J end lost 2 bases, and 13 bases lay between the germline ends. This CDR3 is CASSSTSGNTEAFF. The CDR3 DNA reads as TGTGCCAGCAGTTCGACATCCGGAAACACTGAAGCTTTCTTT.

This clonotype was counted ten times or more. V and J are TRBV2 and TRBJ2-6, with D possibly called TRBD1 or TRBD2 (5 bases each). Trimming took off 5 bases at V and 9 bases at J, with 11 bases between the two ends. This CDR3 region has 13 residues. CDR1 and CDR2 (germline): SNHLY, FYNNEI. The CDR3 loop reads CASSPPGLNVLTF. The DNA of the CDR3 is TGTGCCAGCAGTCCGCCGGGGCTCAACGTCCTGACTTTC.